This TCR beta chain stems from a study of T cells after somatic rescue of genetic block. Measured with immunoSEQ multiplex PCR; TCRdb has only the in-frame clones, and not every one. This sample yields some 14,000 clones, of which around 76% are seen a single time; under 25% belongs to the top ten. The V gene's germline CDR1 is GTSNPN and CDR2 SVGIG (reference sequence). V was pared by 1 base and J by 3 bases, with 1 base of the junction left unmatched. This CDR3 region has 15 residues. The sequencing sample was made of peripheral blood mononuclear cells (PBMCs). The clonotype comes from a boy younger than 18. This sequence joins TRBV30 and TRBJ1-4, with 11 bases matching TRBD1. The CDR3 spells CAWSEDRGPNEKLFF. CDR3 bases: TGTGCCTGGAGTGAGGACAGGGGGCCTAATGAAAAACTGTTTTTT.